This note documents a single T cell receptor beta chain sequence. What it recognizes is unknown. This sample was taken from a study of response to subunit inactivated influenza vaccine. Overall study findings and caveats: It was the authors' suggestion that each seasonal influenza vaccination recruits few new T cells.

Trimming removed 10 bases from V and 3 bases from J, with 18 bases in between. Germline V gene sequence: CDR1 MNHNS, CDR2 SASEGT. This CDR3 is built from 14 residues. MiXCR, applied by TCRdb to the RT-PCR reads, yields one record per CDR3 protein. This sample has hundreds of thousands of distinct CDR3 sequences, with 14% found just once. The material sequenced was PBMCs from blood, taken roughly 15 days before vaccination. The rearrangement uses TRBV6-1 and TRBJ2-5, with D perhaps given as TRBD1 or TRBD2 (5 bases each). The clonotype was recovered from a man aged 50 to 59 who received an inactivated influenza vaccine. The CDR3 sequence: CATKRDPGEETQYF. CDR3 coding DNA: TGTGCCACAAAACGGGACCCTGGGGAAGAGACCCAGTACTTC.